This paragraph covers one T cell receptor (beta chain) sequence. The antigen is not known. The sample is drawn from a study of monozygotic twins with inflammatory bowel disease. Using eight separate reactions per sample, the authors generated cDNA. TCRdb re-called the 5' RACE reads; one entry per CDR3 protein, DNA not given. This listing includes fewer than 550,000 distinct CDR3 sequences. Study-level findings and limits: Against healthy co-twins, IBD patients had lower TCRbeta diversity (measured by inverse Simpson). IBD patients shared fewer clonotypes with other individuals than healthy twins, especially patients with disease activity signs.

The germline CDR1 and CDR2 sequences are SGHDN and FVKESK. The CDR3 sequence is 14 residues long. The chain couples TRBV14 to TRBJ1-1. Sequenced material: blood. The origin of this receptor is a human donor with ulcerative colitis or Crohn's disease, or a healthy co-twin of an affected twin (not recorded which). This chain's CDR3 is CASSQALMNTEAFF.